The entry below describes one TCR beta chain. This clone was picked up a small number of times. Its target antigen remains unknown. No base quality values were provided; no much bigger clone lies one nucleotide off. The immunoSEQ assay was used to sequence the CDR3 region of the TCR beta chain. Per the original workflow: For each specimen, T-cell fraction, clonal dominance and maximum TCR clone frequency were calculated. Entries here come from immuneACCESS through TCRdb and include only in-frame sequences with V and J called. Some clones fail to appear in such tables; in the studies checked, an unresolved V gene covers under half of the shortfall, and the cause of the remainder is unknown. V and J calls plus clone size are reproduced from that table; the DNA served to infer D and trimming. The sample contains almost 9,000 clones, approximately 52% of them found a single time. The top ten clones comprise 25% to 40% of the sample.

The V end loses 2 bases and the J end loses 6 bases, and a stretch of 17 bases separates them. From a lookup of the germline V gene, CDR1 and CDR2 are MGHDK and SYGVNS. The CDR3 goes from the cysteine to the phenylalanine over 16 residues. Only the CDR3 part of the read is kept: 48 bases, read in frame from the first base. The sample originates from a study of T cell repertoires in urothelial bladder cancer (dated by TCRdb to the late 2010s). Describing the broader study: Of the approximately 12 resected lesions, three were clinically staged as cT0, three as cTa, three as cT1 and three as cT2 or greater. The study compared clonality of the TCR repertoire in bladder tumors against clonality in benign bladder inflammation. A total of some 11 patients who had bladder lesions and were undergoing transurethral resection were prospectively identified. Eleven to twelve resected bladder lesions were studied, comprising urothelial carcinoma (UC+) and benign (UC-) specimens. On the study overall, not on this receptor specifically: In carcinoma specimens, one T-cell clone made up as much as 17% of infiltrating lymphocytes, versus roughly 2% in benign specimens. Urothelial carcinoma specimens had a median of approximately 5,000 T cells, fewer than the median of approximately 25,000 seen in benign specimens. The median percentage of tumor infiltrating lymphocytes was 2% in carcinoma specimens and 12% in benign specimens.

At transurethral resection, specimens of the bladder lesions were collected and then stored at -80C. DNA was extracted from bladder specimens collected at transurethral resection. Sequencing used tumor-infiltrating cells from bladder cancer. The TCR comes from a human donor with urothelial carcinoma. The chain is assembled from TRBV25-1 and TRBJ2-1; TRBD2 is possibly the D segment (6 matching bases). The nucleotides are TGTGCCAGCAGTGAAGGCGGGCGGGGTGGACCCAATGAGCAGTTCTTC. The encoded protein is CASSEGGRGGPNEQFF.